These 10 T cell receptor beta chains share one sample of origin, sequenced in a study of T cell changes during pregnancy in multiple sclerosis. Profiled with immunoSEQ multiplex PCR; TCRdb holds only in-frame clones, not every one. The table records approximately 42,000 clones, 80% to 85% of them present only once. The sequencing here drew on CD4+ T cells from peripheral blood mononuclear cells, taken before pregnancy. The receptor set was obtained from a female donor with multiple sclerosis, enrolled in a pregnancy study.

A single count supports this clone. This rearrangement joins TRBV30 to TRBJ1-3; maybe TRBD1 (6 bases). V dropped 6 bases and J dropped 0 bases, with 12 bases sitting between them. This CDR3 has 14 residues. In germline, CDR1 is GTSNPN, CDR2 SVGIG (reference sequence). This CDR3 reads CACDRRGSGNTIYF. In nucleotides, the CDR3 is TGTGCCTGTGACCGCAGGGGCTCTGGAAACACCATATATTTT.

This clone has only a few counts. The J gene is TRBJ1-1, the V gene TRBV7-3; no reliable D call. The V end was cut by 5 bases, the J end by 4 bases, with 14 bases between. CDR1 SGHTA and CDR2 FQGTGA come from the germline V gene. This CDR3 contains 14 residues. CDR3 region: CASSPSAGATEAFF. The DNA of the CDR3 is TGTGCCAGCAGCCCCTCCGCGGGCGCCACTGAAGCTTTCTTT.

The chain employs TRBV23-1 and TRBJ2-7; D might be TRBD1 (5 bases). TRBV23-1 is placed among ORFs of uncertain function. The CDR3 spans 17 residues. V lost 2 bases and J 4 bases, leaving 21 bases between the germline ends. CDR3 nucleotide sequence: TGCGCCAGCAGTCAAGGTGGGCTCGCAAGGGGCTTGTACGAGCAGTACTTC. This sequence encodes CASSQGGLARGLYEQYF.

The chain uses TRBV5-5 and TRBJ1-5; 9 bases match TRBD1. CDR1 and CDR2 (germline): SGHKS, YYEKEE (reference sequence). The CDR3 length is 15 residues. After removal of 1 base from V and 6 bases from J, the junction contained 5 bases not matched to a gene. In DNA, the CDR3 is TGTGCCAGCAGCTTGTTACAGGGGGCTAGTCAGCCCCAGCATTTT. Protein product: CASSLLQGASQPQHF.

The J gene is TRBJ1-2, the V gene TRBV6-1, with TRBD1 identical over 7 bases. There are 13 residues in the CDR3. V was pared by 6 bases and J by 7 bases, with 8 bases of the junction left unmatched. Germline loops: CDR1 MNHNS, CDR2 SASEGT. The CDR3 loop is CASRESGQVGYTF. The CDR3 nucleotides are TGTGCCAGCAGGGAGAGCGGACAGGTTGGCTACACCTTC.

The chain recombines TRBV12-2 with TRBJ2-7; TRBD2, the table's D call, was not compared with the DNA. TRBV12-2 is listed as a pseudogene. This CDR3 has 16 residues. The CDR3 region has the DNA TGTGCAAGTCGCTTAGCCGAGGCAGCGCGCTCCTACGAGCAGTACTTC. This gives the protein CASRLAEAARSYEQYF.

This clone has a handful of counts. The CDR3: CASTRQGAGDTQYF. The CDR3 DNA follows: TGCGCCAGCACCCGACAGGGGGCAGGAGATACGCAGTATTTT. The chain joins TRBV5-1 to TRBJ2-3; 10 bases fit TRBD1. Germline trimming cut 6 bases from V and 5 bases from J; bases unmatched to any gene: 6. The CDR3 runs to 14 residues. CDR1 and CDR2 from the germline V gene are SGHRS and YFSETQ.

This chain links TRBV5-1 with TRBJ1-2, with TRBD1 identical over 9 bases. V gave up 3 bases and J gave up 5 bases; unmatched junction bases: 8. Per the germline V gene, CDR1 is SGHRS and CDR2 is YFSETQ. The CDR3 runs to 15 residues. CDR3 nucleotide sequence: TGCGCCAGCAGCTACCCGGGACAGGGCATATATGGCTACACCTTC. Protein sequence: CASSYPGQGIYGYTF.

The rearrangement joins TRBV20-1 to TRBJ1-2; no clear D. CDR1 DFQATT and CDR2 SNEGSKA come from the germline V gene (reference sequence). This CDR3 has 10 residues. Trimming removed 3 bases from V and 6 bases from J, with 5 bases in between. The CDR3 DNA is TGCAGTGCTAGGGCGGATGGCTACACCTTC. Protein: CSARADGYTF.

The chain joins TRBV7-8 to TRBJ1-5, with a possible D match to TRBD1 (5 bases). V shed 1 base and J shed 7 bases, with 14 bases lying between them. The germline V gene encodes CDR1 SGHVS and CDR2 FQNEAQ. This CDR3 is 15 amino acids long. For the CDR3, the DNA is TGTGCCAGCAGCTTAGGAGCGGGGAGGGGACAGCCCCAGCATTTT. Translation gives CASSLGAGRGQPQHF.